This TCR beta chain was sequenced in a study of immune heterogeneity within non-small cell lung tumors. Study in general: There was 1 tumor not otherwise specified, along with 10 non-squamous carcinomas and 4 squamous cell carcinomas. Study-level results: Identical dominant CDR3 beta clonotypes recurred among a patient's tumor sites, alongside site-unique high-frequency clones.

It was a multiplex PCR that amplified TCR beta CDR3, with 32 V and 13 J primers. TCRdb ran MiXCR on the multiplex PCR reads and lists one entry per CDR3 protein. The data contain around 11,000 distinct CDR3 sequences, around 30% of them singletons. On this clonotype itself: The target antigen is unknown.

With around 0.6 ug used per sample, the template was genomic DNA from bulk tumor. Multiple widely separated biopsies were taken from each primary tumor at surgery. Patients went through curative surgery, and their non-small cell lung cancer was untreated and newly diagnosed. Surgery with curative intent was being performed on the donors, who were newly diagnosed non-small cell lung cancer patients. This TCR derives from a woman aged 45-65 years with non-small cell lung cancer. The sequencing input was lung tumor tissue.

This chain's CDR3 is CASSESWGARSGEVGDTQYF. CDR3 nucleotide sequence: TGTGCCAGCAGTGAATCGTGGGGCGCGAGGTCGGGCGAAGTCGGGGATACGCAGTATTTT. V and J are TRBV25-1 and TRBJ2-3, with a tentative D call TRBD1 (5 bases). V was cut by 1 base and J by 6 bases, with 29 bases left in between. From germline, CDR1 is MGHDK and CDR2 SYGVNS. This CDR3 comprises 20 residues.